A selection of T cell receptor beta chains follows, all from one sample in a study of radiotherapy plus CTLA-4 blockade in lung cancer. Sequencing was performed with immunoSEQ multiplex PCR; in TCRdb, only in-frame clones are kept and a portion is missing. Of about 45,000 clones listed, 65% to 85% are singletons. The sample was peripheral blood, taken from a patient treated with radiotherapy plus ipilimumab. The receptors originated from a human donor with non-small cell lung cancer who had stable disease on radiotherapy plus ipilimumab. Both conserved end residues are part of each CDR3. D genes are given only for firm matches. Clone size, where shown, is once, few, many, or a class for clones that have expanded.

V gene	clone size	J gene	D gene	CDR3 DNA	CDR3 protein
TRBV5-4	-	TRBJ2-5	-	TGTGCCAGCAGCTTCAGAGAGACCCAGTACTTC	CASSFRETQYF
TRBV6-5	-	TRBJ1-2	-	TGTGCCAGCAGTTCCGGGGGGCAGGGAGAGGGTGGCTACACCTTC	CASSSGGQGEGGYTF
TRBV7-8	medium-sized	TRBJ1-3	TRBD1	TGTGCCAGCAGCTACAGGGGTGCTGGAAACACCATATATTTT	CASSYRGAGNTIYF
TRBV4-1	-	TRBJ1-4	TRBD1	TGCGCCAGCAGCCCAGCAGGGACAGGCACTAATGAAAAACTGTTTTTT	CASSPAGTGTNEKLFF
TRBV5-1	-	TRBJ2-1	-	TGCGCCAGCAGCCCCTTTCTAGGGGCACGAGGGGACAATGAGCAGTTCTTC	CASSPFLGARGDNEQFF
TRBV7-6	once	TRBJ1-6	-	TGTGCCAGCAGCTCCGGACTGAGCTCCTATAATTCACCCCTCCACTTT	CASSSGLSSYNSPLHF
TRBV4-2	-	TRBJ2-3	-	TGTGCCAGCAGCCAAGCAGATACGCAGTATTTT	CASSQADTQYF
TRBV29-1	-	TRBJ1-1	-	TGCAGCGTTGAACGGGGGAGCACTGAAGCTTTCTTT	CSVERGSTEAFF
TRBV19	-	TRBJ2-3	TRBD2	TGTGCCAGTACCCCTCGACTAGCGGGGGGGCCCGGCACAGATACGCAGTATTTT	CASTPRLAGGPGTDTQYF
TRBV6-1	-	TRBJ1-6	-	TGTGCCAGCAGCGTCGGCCAGGGGCCACCCCTCCACTTT	CASSVGQGPPLHF
TRBV6-1	few	TRBJ1-6	-	TGTGCCAGCAGTGGAGGCCGGGACCTTCGATCACCCCTCCACTTT	CASSGGRDLRSPLHF
TRBV28	-	TRBJ2-4	-	TGTGCCAGCGGGGACATTCAGTACTTC	CASGDIQYF
TRBV5-5	-	TRBJ2-2	TRBD2	TGTGCCAGCAGCTGGGGAGCGGGGTCCGGGGAGCTGTTTTTT	CASSWGAGSGELFF
TRBV11-2	-	TRBJ2-2	-	TGTGCCAGCAGCTTAGAGGGGAAGTGGGCCGGGGAGCTGTTTTTT	CASSLEGKWAGELFF